These T cell receptor beta chains were read from a single sample in a study of T-cell memory formation after mild COVID-19. TCRdb reprocessed the 5' RACE reads with MiXCR, giving one entry per CDR3 protein. The table lists 25,000 to 35,000 distinct CDR3 sequences, around 12% of them singletons. What was sequenced was PBMCs or a T cell subset sorted from them (not recorded which). These receptors all come from an adult woman who had mild COVID-19 (a few samples of this study predate the infection). Cell type and time point are not known. Both conserved end residues are part of each CDR3. The order of the fields is V gene, J gene, clone size, CDR3 protein. Expanded clones are given a class, and other clones once, few, many or no size at all.

>TRBV5-1|TRBJ2-7|many
CASRLGGTSYEQYF
>TRBV27|TRBJ2-1|many
CASSYRDYDNEQFF
>TRBV5-1|TRBJ2-1|many
CASSSRVNEQFF
>TRBV20-1|TRBJ2-1|many
CSAKRTSGRSYNEQFF
>TRBV20-1|TRBJ2-3|many
CSATRLAGAADTQYF
>TRBV3-1|TRBJ2-7|many
CASSQGRTGGYF
>TRBV6-6|TRBJ1-5|many
CASSLPTRDRVGSNQPQHF
>TRBV7-2|TRBJ2-7|.
CASSLAVGGLGPTAIEQYF
>TRBV7-2|TRBJ2-1|many
CASSLLPSWDNEQFF
>TRBV29-1|TRBJ2-1|many
CSAASGGNRNEQFF
>TRBV20-1|TRBJ1-2|many
CSARDIRPRGFYGYTF
>TRBV3-1|TRBJ2-1|many
CASSQGDTGYNEQFF
>TRBV12-3/TRBV12-4|TRBJ1-5|many
CASSLRDYQPQHF
>TRBV7-9|TRBJ1-1|many
CASSINRGTEAFF
>TRBV2|TRBJ2-3|many
CASNGGGADTQYF
>TRBV3-1|TRBJ2-1|many
CASSQDLASVLSYNEQFF
>TRBV24-1|TRBJ2-7|few
CATSDSGTAAYEQYF
>TRBV3-1|TRBJ1-2|many
CASSPRTAFYGYTF
>TRBV7-8|TRBJ1-1|many
CASSLYGAWDEAFF
>TRBV7-6|TRBJ2-7|medium-sized
CASSLGTAGRSSYEQYF
>TRBV5-4|TRBJ1-1|many
CASSLGGPGRVNTEAFF
>TRBV24-1|TRBJ2-2|many
CATRSPGTFPGELFF
>TRBV19|TRBJ2-7|many
CASSPYRGSYEQYF
>TRBV5-8|TRBJ2-3|.
CASAPGSHTDTQYF
>TRBV7-8|TRBJ2-1|many
CASSVQISSYNEQFF
>TRBV4-2|TRBJ2-5|many
CASSQDHGETQYF
>TRBV20-1|TRBJ1-5|many
CSARNREGRSNQPQHF
>TRBV6-2/TRBV6-3|TRBJ1-5|many
CASSAPGTRNQPQHF
>TRBV12-3/TRBV12-4|TRBJ1-3|.
CASSPSRGRSGTTIYF
>TRBV5-1|TRBJ2-2|many
CASSNTGELFF
>TRBV14|TRBJ2-1|many
CASSPVPVGRDNEQFF
>TRBV2|TRBJ1-2|many
CASSVLDRGNYGYTF
>TRBV4-2|TRBJ2-1|medium-sized
CASSQAPRGTYNEQFF
>TRBV18|TRBJ1-1|many
CASSPLDVNPGRAFF
>TRBV5-4|TRBJ1-2|many
CAVDRDLLGGYTF
>TRBV29-1|TRBJ2-3|many
CSVRASTDTQYF
>TRBV2|TRBJ2-7|many
CASSEAHPSGVSYEQYF
>TRBV20-1|TRBJ1-3|many
CSAGRGGSGNTIYF
>TRBV7-2|TRBJ2-5|many
CASTRPAGNQETQYF
>TRBV20-1|TRBJ1-2|.
CSARAARGAGYTF
>TRBV12-3/TRBV12-4|TRBJ2-2|many
CASSLVWGDTGELFF
>TRBV20-1|TRBJ2-7|.
CSARQGQYEQYF
>TRBV5-1|TRBJ2-3|.
CASRLLADQFTDTQYF
>TRBV6-5|TRBJ1-1|many
CASKGQGLNTEAFF
>TRBV18|TRBJ2-7|many
CASSPAPGYEQYF
>TRBV29-1|TRBJ1-2|many
CSVQQGYGYTF
>TRBV29-1|TRBJ2-2|once
CSVERGATGELFF
>TRBV4-3|TRBJ2-1|many
CASSQGRGTGASSYNEQFF
>TRBV2|TRBJ1-1|many
CASSGQTLNTEAFF
>TRBV5-1|TRBJ1-1|many
CASSRTGGTEAFF
>TRBV5-1|TRBJ2-1|.
CASSSGLAGGLYNEQFF
>TRBV18|TRBJ2-5|many
CASSLSYQETQYF